Below, 12 T cell receptor beta chains from the same sample are listed, as sequenced in a study of blood T cell repertoires in COVID-19. Profiling relied on immunoSEQ multiplex PCR, and the TCRdb table lists in-frame clones only, not all of them. The table lists roughly 500,000 clones, about 85% of them singletons. Sequenced sample: PBMCs or T cells enriched from blood (not recorded which). The receptors here all came from a woman aged 55-69 years who had recovered from COVID-19.

The J gene is TRBJ1-2, the V gene TRBV5-1; 9 nucleotides agree with TRBD1. With 2 bases clipped from V and 11 bases from J, the junction kept 16 bases outside the gene matches. This CDR3 has 16 amino acids. CDR1 is SGHRS and CDR2 is YFSETQ in the germline V gene. CDR3 DNA: TGCGCCAGCAGCTTCCCCGGGACAGGGCCCGCTAAAGTTTACACCTTC. Its translation: CASSFPGTGPAKVYTF.

V is TRBV2 and J is TRBJ1-6, with 7 bases lining up with TRBD1. V trimming: 7 bases; J trimming: 5 bases; junction bases outside the gene matches: 11. CDR3 length: 16 residues. Germline CDR1 is SNHLY and CDR2 is FYNNEI. CDR3: CASTLRTGTNNSPLHF. In DNA form, the CDR3 reads TGTGCCAGCACCCTGAGGACAGGAACTAATAATTCACCCCTCCACTTT.

The V and J genes are TRBV6-5 and TRBJ1-1; D remains ambiguous. Germline V gene lookup returns CDR1 MNHEY and CDR2 SVGAGI. V was cut by 2 bases and J by 6 bases, with 7 bases left in between. The CDR3 has 12 amino acids. The CDR3 DNA sequence: TGTGCCAGCAGTTACGGGCGGGCTGAAGCTTTCTTT. Protein: CASSYGRAEAFF.

The gene calls are TRBV28 and TRBJ2-1; 9 nucleotides align to TRBD1. Trimming at V came to 1 base and at J to 5 bases, leaving 3 bases not matched to a gene. In germline, CDR1 is MDHEN, CDR2 SYDVKM. The CDR3 runs to 15 residues. The CDR3 region is CASSLYRGQNNEQFF. The CDR3 DNA reads as TGTGCCAGCAGTTTATACAGGGGGCAAAACAATGAGCAGTTCTTC.

J is TRBJ1-3 and V is TRBV10-3; the D is unclear. Germline CDR1 is ENHRY and CDR2 is SYGVKD. V was shortened by 8 bases and J by 0 bases, with 5 bases between the two germline ends. This CDR3 is built from 12 residues. The CDR3 bases are TGTGCCATCTTGAGCTCTGGAAACACCATATATTTT. Its protein product is CAILSSGNTIYF.

The rearrangement joins TRBV14 to TRBJ2-2, with D perhaps matching TRBD2 (6 bases). The CDR3 covers 18 residues. Looked up from germline, CDR1 is SGHDN and CDR2 is FVKESK. V shed 0 bases and J shed 3 bases, with 17 bases lying between them. The CDR3: CASSQDRPGGSDTGELFF. DNA for the CDR3: TGTGCCAGCAGCCAAGATAGGCCAGGAGGGTCGGACACCGGGGAGCTGTTTTTT.

The chain has TRBV29-1 and TRBJ1-2; tentatively, D is TRBD1 (5 bases). Germline CDR1 is SQVTM and CDR2 is ANQGSEA. This CDR3 is 13 amino acids long. V was pared by 3 bases and J by 4 bases, with 12 bases between. This CDR3 is CSVESRGSYGYTF. The CDR3 DNA follows: TGCAGCGTTGAGAGTAGGGGCAGCTATGGCTACACCTTC.

This clone was seen more than once but under ten times. The rearrangement links TRBV7-2 to TRBJ2-2; 10 nucleotides agree with TRBD1. Germline trimming cut 4 bases from V and 6 bases from J; bases unmatched to any gene: 5. Germline V gene sequence: CDR1 SGHTA, CDR2 FQGNSA. The CDR3 has 15 residues. The CDR3 DNA reads as TGTGCCAGCAGCTATGGACAGGGGGAGGCCGGGGAGCTGTTTTTT. Translation: CASSYGQGEAGELFF. Based on the CDR3 plus reference TRBV7-2 and TRBJ2-2, the full variable domain is GAGVSQSPSNKVTEKGKDVELRCDPISGHTALYWYRQSLGQGLEFLIYFQGNSAPDKSGLPSDRFSAERTGGSVSTLTIQRTQQEDSAVYLCASSYGQGEAGELFFGEGSRLTVL.

This chain links TRBV9 with TRBJ2-1, with TRBD2 identical over 9 bases. This CDR3 has 18 amino acids. Germline V gene sequence: CDR1 SGDLS, CDR2 YYNGEE. The trim removed 0 bases at V and 8 bases at J, leaving 15 bases unmatched. The CDR3 loop is CASSVEGGGRGGRYEQFF. The CDR3, as DNA: TGTGCCAGCAGCGTAGAAGGCGGAGGGCGGGGGGGCCGGTATGAGCAGTTCTTC.

The genes are TRBV10-3 and TRBJ1-6; maybe TRBD1 (5 bases). Trimming shortened V by 6 bases and J by 3 bases, and 12 bases separated the two germline ends. This CDR3 region has 15 residues. Looked up from germline, CDR1 is ENHRY and CDR2 is SYGVKD. The chain's CDR3 is CAISLGADYNSPLHF. The CDR3 nucleotides are TGTGCCATCAGCCTTGGGGCAGACTATAATTCACCCCTCCACTTT.

This sequence joins TRBV29-1 and TRBJ1-5; D possibly corresponds to TRBD1 (6 bases). This CDR3 has 12 amino acids. CDR1 SQVTM and CDR2 ANQGSEA come from the germline V gene. Trimming removed 4 bases from V and 6 bases from J, with 10 bases in between. CDR3 amino acids: CSVAGDGQPQHF. DNA for the CDR3: TGCAGCGTTGCAGGGGACGGTCAGCCCCAGCATTTT.

The CDR3 sequence: CASSVDGGIYGYTF. The CDR3 DNA follows: TGTGCCAGCAGCGTAGATGGGGGGATCTATGGCTACACCTTC. The rearrangement links TRBV9 to TRBJ1-2, with D possibly matching TRBD1 (5 bases). V was shortened by 0 bases and J by 4 bases, with 10 bases between the two germline ends. The CDR3 is made up of 14 amino acids. The germline CDR1 and CDR2 sequences are SGDLS and YYNGEE. The full variable domain, its missing parts supplied by reference TRBV9 and TRBJ1-2, is DSGVTQTPKHLITATGQRVTLRCSPRSGDLSVYWYQQSLDQGLQFLIQYYNGEERAKGNILERFSAQQFPDLHSELNLSSLELGDSALYFCASSVDGGIYGYTFGSGTRLTVV.